One sample yielded the 28 T cell receptor beta chains listed below, sequenced in a study of T-cell reconstitution after alpha-beta-depleted transplantation in children. The authors prepared the TCRbeta library with unique molecular identifiers. TCRdb re-derived calls from the PCR reads in MiXCR, one entry per CDR3 protein. The profile shows more than 250,000 distinct CDR3 sequences, 9.9% of them singletons. The specimen comprised PBMCs from the stem cell graft donor, sampled from the stem cell graft. These receptor sequences come from a human donor who donated a stem cell graft to a child with SCID.

This clonotype was recorded a few times. The rearrangement uses TRBV20-1 and TRBJ2-7; 13 bases align to TRBD2. This CDR3 region has 17 residues. V lost 3 bases and J lost 2; bases outside the gene matches: 10. The germline V gene has CDR1 DFQATT and CDR2 SNEGSKA (reference sequence). The CDR3 DNA reads TGCAGTGCTAGTCCCCTTGGGACTAGCGGGGATCCCTACGAGCAGTACTTC. It specifies CSASPLGTSGDPYEQYF.

This sequence joins TRBV5-1 and TRBJ2-1; D is undetermined. CDR1 and CDR2 from the germline V gene are SGHRS and YFSETQ. Trimming removed 0 bases from V and 7 bases from J, with 11 bases in between. CDR3 length equals 14 residues. Here the CDR3 reads CASSLVAVGNEQFF. CDR3 in DNA: TGCGCCAGCAGCTTGGTGGCAGTCGGGAATGAGCAGTTCTTC.

The V call is TRBV7-9, the J call TRBJ2-3; possible D gene TRBD2, 6 bases. The CDR3 is made up of 15 amino acids. Trimming cost V 4 bases and J 3 bases, with 14 bases left between them. The germline CDR1 and CDR2 sequences are SEHNR and FQNEAQ (reference sequence). The CDR3 DNA is TGTGCCAGCAGCTCCACGACTAGTAGGACAGATACGCAGTATTTT. Translated, it gives CASSSTTSRTDTQYF.

There are many counts of this clonotype. The CDR3 bases are TGTGCCAGCAGCCAAGGACGAGCTAACTATGGCTACACCTTC. Protein product: CASSQGRANYGYTF. V and J are TRBV5-6 and TRBJ1-2, with D uncertain. Germline V CDR1 and CDR2: SGHDT, YYEEEE. There are 14 residues in the CDR3. With 4 bases removed from V and 0 bases from J, the gap between germline ends came to 10 bases.

This clonotype has only a few counts. The chain couples TRBV20-1 to TRBJ2-5; D is uncertain. V was cut by 5 bases and J by 1 base, with 11 bases left in between. Per the germline V gene, CDR1 is DFQATT and CDR2 is SNEGSKA (reference sequence). The CDR3 is made up of 13 amino acids. CDR3: CSAPRDIQETQYF. The CDR3 DNA reads TGCAGTGCTCCGCGTGACATCCAAGAGACCCAGTACTTC.

This clonotype came up many times. V is TRBV27 and J is TRBJ1-1, with D perhaps TRBD1 (6 bases). V was clipped by 3 bases and J by 8 bases, with 13 bases between them. This CDR3 has 13 residues. The V gene's germline CDR1 is MNHEY and CDR2 SMNVEV (reference sequence). The CDR3 sequence is CASSFQTGSEAFF. The CDR3 DNA is TGTGCCAGCAGTTTCCAGACAGGTTCCGAAGCTTTCTTT.

The rearrangement uses TRBV11-2 and TRBJ1-5, with D tentatively TRBD1 (6 bases). CDR1 is SGHAT, CDR2 FQNNGV, per germline. With 1 base removed from V and 3 bases from J, the gap between germline ends came to 10 bases. The CDR3 runs 15 residues. The CDR3: CASSLGTANNQPQHF. CDR3 bases: TGTGCCAGCAGCTTAGGGACAGCTAACAATCAGCCCCAGCATTTT. The whole variable domain, filled in from reference TRBV11-2 and TRBJ1-5, reads EAGVAQSPRYKIIEKRQSVAFWCNPISGHATLYWYQQILGQGPKLLIQFQNNGVVDDSQLPKDRFSAERLKGVDSTLKIQPAKLEDSAVYLCASSLGTANNQPQHFGDGTRLSIL.

The gene calls are TRBV10-3 and TRBJ2-3; 9 bases map to TRBD1. CDR3 length: 15 residues. V shed 5 bases and J 2 bases; nucleotides not matched to a gene: 5. Per the germline V gene, CDR1 is ENHRY and CDR2 is SYGVKD. The CDR3 reads CAISQTGGDTDTQYF. The CDR3 DNA reads as TGTGCCATCAGTCAGACAGGGGGGGACACAGATACGCAGTATTTT.

This clonotype was found many times. At one end the junction does not follow the germline gene, possibly because of a read error. J is TRBJ2-7 and V is TRBV5-1; D is undetermined. The CDR3 has 14 residues. Germline CDR1 is SGHRS and CDR2 is YFSETQ. The CDR3, as DNA: TGTGCCAGCAGCTTAGATAGGGCCTCCTACGAGCAGTACTTC. It specifies CASSLDRASYEQYF. Together with reference TRBV5-1 and TRBJ2-7, the CDR3 gives the full variable domain: KAGVTQTPRYLIKTRGQQVTLSCSPISGHRSVSWYQQTPGQGLQFLFEYFSETQRNKGNFPGRFSGRQFSNSRSEMNVSTLELGDSALYLCASSLDRASYEQYFGPGTRLTVT.

V gene TRBV20-1 combines with J gene TRBJ2-1; D may be TRBD1 or TRBD2 (5 bases each). Germline CDR1 reads DFQATT; CDR2 reads SNEGSKA (reference sequence). The CDR3 has 14 amino acids. The germline V and J ends were trimmed by 6 bases and 6 bases, with 18 bases remaining between them. The CDR3 loop reads CSATGPSFSNEQFF. CDR3 nucleotide sequence: TGCAGTGCCACGGGACCCAGCTTCTCCAATGAGCAGTTCTTC.

The chain uses TRBV29-1 and TRBJ2-7, with D tentatively TRBD2 (7 bases). There are 15 residues in the CDR3. CDR1 SQVTM and CDR2 ANQGSEA come from the germline V gene. Trimming removed 3 bases at V and 9 bases at J, with 24 bases between. CDR3 in amino acids: CSVELRGALRGLQYF. CDR3 sequence (DNA): TGCAGCGTTGAGTTACGGGGGGCCCTTAGAGGATTGCAGTACTTC.

There are a few counts of this clonotype. V is TRBV5-6 and J is TRBJ2-2; D is uncertain. CDR3 length: 14 amino acids. With 2 bases removed from V and 5 bases from J, the gap between germline ends came to 10 bases. Per germline, CDR1 SGHDT and CDR2 YYEEEE. CDR3 sequence reads: CASSFYVVTGELFF. In nucleotides, the CDR3 is TGTGCCAGCAGCTTCTACGTGGTAACCGGGGAGCTGTTTTTT. The full variable domain, rest sourced from reference TRBV5-6 and TRBJ2-2, is DAGVTQSPTHLIKTRGQQVTLRCSPKSGHDTVSWYQQALGQGPQFIFQYYEEEERQRGNFPDRFSGHQFPNYSSELNVNALLLGDSALYLCASSFYVVTGELFFGEGSRLTVL.

This clonotype was observed at least ten times. Written as DNA, the CDR3 is TGTGCCAGCAGCGTAGGACTAGCGGGGGACACTTACAACAATGAGCAGTTCTTC. Translated: CASSVGLAGDTYNNEQFF. This chain connects TRBV9 to TRBJ2-1, with 12 bases lining up with TRBD2. Per the germline V gene, CDR1 is SGDLS and CDR2 is YYNGEE. J lost 5 bases, V lost 0 bases, and 9 bases had no gene match. The CDR3 length is 18 residues.

The chain joins TRBV10-3 to TRBJ2-1; 8 bases are a match to TRBD1. CDR1 is ENHRY and CDR2 is SYGVKD in the germline V gene. The V segment lost 6 bases and the J segment 7 bases; nucleotides outside the gene matches: 11. This CDR3 contains 15 residues. Here the CDR3 DNA reads TGTGCCATCAGCCACGACGCAGGGGGCAAGAATGAGCAGTTCTTC. Translating gives CAISHDAGGKNEQFF.

The chain couples TRBV20-1 to TRBJ2-5; unclear D gene. The V and J ends lost 2 bases and 5 bases respectively, with 18 bases between them. From germline, CDR1 is DFQATT and CDR2 SNEGSKA (reference sequence). This CDR3 region has 15 residues. The DNA of the CDR3 is TGCAGTGCTAGACCGAGAGATGCCCCCCCCGAGACCCAGTACTTC. Translating it yields CSARPRDAPPETQYF.

Ten or more counts support this clonotype. The V and J genes are TRBV12-3 or TRBV12-4 and TRBJ2-3; the match to TRBD2 covers 7 bases. The V segment lost 2 bases and the J segment 1 base; nucleotides outside the gene matches: 3. The CDR3 consists of 15 residues. The CDR3 region is CASSLITSGTDTQYF. In nucleotides, the CDR3 is TGTGCCAGCAGTTTAATAACTAGCGGCACAGATACGCAGTATTTT.

The rearrangement uses TRBV12-3 or TRBV12-4 and TRBJ2-2; TRBD2 matches at 9 bases. The V and J ends lost 5 bases and 3 bases, in that order; junction bases with no gene match: 10. CDR3 size: 17 residues. The CDR3 protein is CASSRTSVGFDTGELFF. The CDR3 DNA sequence: TGTGCCAGCAGTCGGACTAGCGTGGGTTTCGACACCGGGGAGCTGTTTTTT.

The DNA of the CDR3 is TGTGCCAGCAGCTTCTTCGGTTTAGGGGGTTCCTACGAGCAGTACTTC. This gives the protein CASSFFGLGGSYEQYF. This sequence joins TRBV7-9 and TRBJ2-7, with D possibly being TRBD1 (6 bases). CDR3 length equals 16 residues. V was clipped by 3 bases and J by 1 base, with 16 bases between them. Per the germline V gene, CDR1 is SEHNR and CDR2 is FQNEAQ (reference sequence).

This clonotype has more than one count but fewer than ten. The rearrangement links TRBV18 to TRBJ1-2; D is possibly TRBD1 (5 bases). Trimming removed 2 bases from V and 3 bases from J, with 7 bases in between. Germline CDR1 is KGHSH and CDR2 is LQKENI. The CDR3 has 13 residues. CDR3 amino acids: CASSPGGYYGYTF. The CDR3, as DNA: TGTGCCAGCTCACCAGGGGGATACTATGGCTACACCTTC.

This clonotype was seen many times. The rearrangement links TRBV12-3 or TRBV12-4 to TRBJ2-3; D unclear. The CDR3 is 13 amino acids. The V gene lost 1 base and the J gene lost 4 bases, with 6 bases spanning the gap. This chain's CDR3 is CASSLGRSDTQYF. CDR3 in DNA: TGTGCCAGCAGTTTAGGAAGGTCAGATACGCAGTATTTT.

This clonotype was seen only a few times. The chain recombines TRBV5-6 with TRBJ2-7; D remains unclear. V shed 0 bases and J shed 5 bases, with 15 bases lying between them. This CDR3 is 15 amino acids long. The V gene's germline CDR1 is SGHDT and CDR2 YYEEEE. The CDR3 DNA follows: TGTGCCAGCAGCTTGGTTCTGCATACTTTGCACGAGCAGTACTTC. Protein product: CASSLVLHTLHEQYF.

This chain uses TRBV6-1 with TRBJ1-5, with no clear D. Trimming took off 4 bases at V and 6 bases at J, with 19 bases between the two ends. The length of the CDR3 is 16 residues. CDR1 is MNHNS, CDR2 SASEGT, per germline. DNA of the CDR3: TGTGCCAGCAGTGCTCAACGCATTGGATCGAGTCAGCCCCAGCATTTT. The encoded protein is CASSAQRIGSSQPQHF.

This clonotype was found a few times. The rearrangement uses TRBV18 and TRBJ1-6; D is perhaps TRBD1 (5 bases). The CDR3 is 15 residues long. Per germline, CDR1 KGHSH and CDR2 LQKENI. Trimming pared 3 bases from V and 7 bases from J, leaving 13 bases between. CDR3 sequence reads: CASSPLGDLNSPLHF. CDR3 bases: TGTGCCAGCTCACCCCTAGGGGACTTAAATTCACCCCTCCACTTT.

In its sample, this clonotype was seen a few times. This rearrangement joins TRBV25-1 to TRBJ2-7; D perhaps matches TRBD1 (6 bases). The CDR3 runs to 15 residues. Germline V gene sequence: CDR1 MGHDK, CDR2 SYGVNS. Trimming removed 2 bases at V and 6 bases at J, with 17 bases between. CDR3 sequence: CASSETARGFSEQYF. The CDR3 bases are TGTGCCAGCAGTGAAACAGCCAGGGGTTTCTCCGAGCAGTACTTC.

In this sample, this clonotype turned up many times. This chain connects TRBV13 to TRBJ2-1, with D perhaps TRBD1 (5 bases). Trimming shortened V by 5 bases and J by 8 bases, and 13 bases separated the two germline ends. This CDR3 is 13 amino acids long. Per the germline V gene, CDR1 is PRHDT and CDR2 is FYEKMQ (reference sequence). CDR3: CASSPTSRDEQFF. As DNA, the CDR3 is TGTGCCAGCAGCCCCACAAGCAGGGATGAGCAGTTCTTC.

This clonotype was recorded at least ten times. V is TRBV2 and J is TRBJ2-2; TRBD1 matches 9 bases. The CDR3 has 14 residues. From germline, CDR1 is SNHLY and CDR2 FYNNEI. J gave up 3 bases and V 5 bases, and 1 base lay outside the gene matches. The CDR3 is CASSWTGDTGELFF. The CDR3 coding sequence is TGTGCCAGCAGTTGGACAGGGGACACCGGGGAGCTGTTTTTT.

This clonotype occurred many times. The CDR3 protein is CASGQGVEAFF. CDR3 in DNA: TGCGCCAGCGGACAGGGGGTCGAAGCTTTCTTT. The genes are TRBV10-2 and TRBJ1-1; TRBD1 aligns across 10 bases. CDR1 is WSHSY and CDR2 is SAAADI in the germline V gene. Trimming removed 8 bases from V and 8 bases from J; junction bases left unmatched: 2. The CDR3 sequence is 11 residues long.

This chain connects TRBV12-3 or TRBV12-4 to TRBJ2-1, with a weak D call TRBD1 (6 bases). V was cut by 6 bases and J by 4 bases, with 10 bases left in between. The CDR3 is made up of 13 amino acids. For the CDR3, the DNA is TGTGCCAGCAGGGGGGCTCTTTACAATGAGCAGTTCTTC. Residues: CASRGALYNEQFF.